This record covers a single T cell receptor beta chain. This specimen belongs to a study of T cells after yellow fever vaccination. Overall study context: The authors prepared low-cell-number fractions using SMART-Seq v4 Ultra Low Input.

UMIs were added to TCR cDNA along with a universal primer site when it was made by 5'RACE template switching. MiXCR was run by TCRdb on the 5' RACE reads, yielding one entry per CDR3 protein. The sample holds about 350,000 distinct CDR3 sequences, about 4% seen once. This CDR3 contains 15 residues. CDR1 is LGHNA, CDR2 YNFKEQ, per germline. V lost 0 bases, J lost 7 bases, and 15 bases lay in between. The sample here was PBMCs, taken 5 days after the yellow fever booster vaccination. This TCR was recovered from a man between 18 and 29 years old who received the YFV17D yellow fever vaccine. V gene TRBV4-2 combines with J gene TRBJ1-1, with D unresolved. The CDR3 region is CASSQDLMGRFEAFF. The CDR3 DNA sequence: TGTGCCAGCAGCCAAGATCTCATGGGTCGATTTGAAGCTTTCTTT.